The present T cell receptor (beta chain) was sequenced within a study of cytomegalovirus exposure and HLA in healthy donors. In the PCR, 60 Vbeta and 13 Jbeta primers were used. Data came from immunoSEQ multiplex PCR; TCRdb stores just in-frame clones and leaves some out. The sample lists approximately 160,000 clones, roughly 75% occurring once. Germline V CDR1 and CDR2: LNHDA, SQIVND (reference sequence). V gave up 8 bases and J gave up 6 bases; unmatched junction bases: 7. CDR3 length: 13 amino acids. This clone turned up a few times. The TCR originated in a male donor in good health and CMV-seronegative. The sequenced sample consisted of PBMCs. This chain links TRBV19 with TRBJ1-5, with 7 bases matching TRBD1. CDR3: CASGQGVSQPQHF. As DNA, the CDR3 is TGTGCCAGTGGGCAGGGGGTCAGTCAGCCCCAGCATTTT.